These T cell receptor beta chains were read from a single sample in a study of vaccination effects on CD4 cells after COVID-19. Their antigens are not known. Produced via immunoSEQ multiplex PCR; TCRdb's table is partial and in-frame only. The repertoire holds about 39,000 clones, about 81% seen once, with under 3% in the top ten. The sample here was CD4+ T cells from PBMCs cultured without peptide, taken before COVID-19 vaccination. The origin of the receptors is a human donor who received a COVID-19 vaccine. The conserved cysteine and the conserved F or W are not part of the CDR3 here.

j_call v_call cdr3_aa
TRBJ1-1 TRBV5-1 ASSLVSGTDEAF
TRBJ2-3 TRBV5-6 ASSFRSSGTDTQY
TRBJ1-5 TRBV28 ASTRGGYSNQPQH
TRBJ1-6 TRBV2 ASGPGNSPLH
TRBJ2-3 TRBV5-4 ASSLARGRSTDTQY
TRBJ1-4 TRBV7-2 ASSLGIGTGNEKLF
TRBJ1-1 TRBV5-5 ASSLQRMNTEAF
TRBJ2-1 TRBV7-2 ASSPRGGNYNEQF
TRBJ1-2 TRBV15 ATSRDRGHNYGYT
TRBJ1-5 TRBV3-1/TRBV3-2 ASSQGSQGGRPQH
TRBJ1-3 TRBV27 ASSPRGSGNTIY
TRBJ2-2 TRBV18 ASSPPDKNTGELF
TRBJ1-6 TRBV10-3 AARPGQGILSPLH
TRBJ2-5 TRBV14 ASSQDRRTGEETQY
TRBJ1-2 TRBV5-4 ASSLDGGYGYT
TRBJ1-2 TRBV2 ASRLGSRPYGYT
TRBJ1-1 TRBV20-1 SASPTTGTEAF
TRBJ1-5 TRBV19 ASSRGFGGNQPQH
TRBJ1-5 TRBV12-5 ASGLVRAGRGDQPQH
TRBJ1-3 TRBV6-5 ASSYSATGNTIY
TRBJ2-5 TRBV5-1 ASSPPGLAGGETQY
TRBJ2-5 TRBV12-3/TRBV12-4 ASSLTETQY
TRBJ1-4 TRBV9 ASSKDRGLEKLF
TRBJ1-1 TRBV6-5 ASRIQGGNTEAF
TRBJ2-5 TRBV6-5 ASSRGQTETQY
TRBJ1-2 TRBV7-9 ASSLGPWGRRISNYGYT
TRBJ2-2 TRBV7-2 ASSFTGGTGELF
TRBJ1-4 TRBV6-4 ASSRPAKSQEKLF
TRBJ2-3 TRBV19 ASSIFWGRDTQY
TRBJ2-5 TRBV7-9 ASTPGAEETQY
TRBJ2-1 TRBV5-4 ASSLRTSGGANEQF
TRBJ2-1 TRBV28 ASSSAWDRGNEQF
TRBJ1-5 TRBV24-1 ATAASSGTGGGQPQH
TRBJ2-1 TRBV10-2 ASSLLAGVGNEQF
TRBJ1-5 TRBV24-1 ATSDRGGRGQPQH
TRBJ2-2 TRBV27 ASSPGLAVNTGELF
TRBJ2-3 TRBV5-1 ASSLSGGADTQY
TRBJ2-3 TRBV9 ASSVEWRAQASTDTQY
TRBJ1-2 TRBV7-8 ASSNGQGGVYGYT
TRBJ2-5 TRBV30 AWRRAGETQY
TRBJ2-1 TRBV7-9 ASSFGGSYNEQF
TRBJ1-2 TRBV6-6 ASSNGILQGGYT
TRBJ2-1 TRBV24-1 ATSDRSGGAYNEQF
TRBJ2-2 TRBV5-1 ASSPGLAGATGELF
TRBJ1-2 TRBV7-2 ASSLFGTGYT
TRBJ2-3 TRBV7-2 ASSPGRAGGTDTQY
TRBJ1-1 TRBV7-2 ASSQKGVGQMNTEAF
TRBJ2-2 TRBV3-1/TRBV3-2 ASSQSTNTGELF
TRBJ2-1 TRBV7-2 ASSSNRLAGDNEQF
TRBJ2-2 TRBV2 ASSEGHTTGELF
TRBJ1-6 TRBV19 ASSIDGQANSPLH
TRBJ1-6 TRBV28 ASLRANSPLH
TRBJ2-2 TRBV28 ASSVTGGRAGELF
TRBJ1-1 TRBV5-1 ASSLGRLHTEAF
TRBJ2-4 TRBV7-2 ASSLGSSGGANIQY
TRBJ2-3 TRBV4-2 ASSQVERGADTQY
TRBJ2-2 TRBV3-1/TRBV3-2 ASSQDWGAGAPGELF
TRBJ2-5 TRBV6-2/TRBV6-3 ASSYSGGPGETQY
TRBJ1-3 TRBV5-1 ASSLDTDSGNTIY
TRBJ2-3 TRBV6-5 ASSYSRADTQY